This TCR beta chain was observed in a study of OX40 agonist ivuxolimab in advanced cancers. Germline loops: CDR1 LNHDA, CDR2 SQIVND (reference sequence). This CDR3 has 15 residues. The V gene end was trimmed by 6 bases and the J gene end by 5 bases; junction bases not matched to a gene: 7. Produced via immunoSEQ multiplex PCR; TCRdb's table is partial and in-frame only. The sample carries some 78,000 clones, 70% to 90% recorded once. The input for sequencing was CD4+ or CD8+ T cells sorted from blood, taken in a trial of the OX40 agonist ivuxolimab. The TCR comes from an adult with an advanced solid tumor such as melanoma, head and neck, liver or kidney cancer. The chain carries TRBV19 and TRBJ2-2; 9 bases map to TRBD1. The CDR3 loop is CASSPTGGETGELFF. For the CDR3, the DNA is TGTGCCAGTAGCCCGACAGGGGGGGAGACCGGGGAGCTGTTTTTT. Drawing the rest from reference TRBV19 and TRBJ2-2, the complete variable domain is DGGITQSPKYLFRKEGQNVTLSCEQNLNHDAMYWYRQDPGQGLRLIYYSQIVNDFQKGDIAEGYSVSREKKESFPLTVTSAQKNPTAFYLCASSPTGGETGELFFGEGSRLTVL.